This T cell receptor (beta chain) emerged from a study of cytomegalovirus exposure and HLA in healthy donors. This PCR relied on a set of 60 Vbeta primers and 13 Jbeta primers. Here immunoSEQ multiplex PCR was the method, and the copy in TCRdb shows in-frame clones only, minus some. The top ten hold around 5.4% of the sample, which has tens of thousands of clones, more than 70% seen once. The germline V gene has CDR1 LNHDA and CDR2 SQIVND (reference sequence). V dropped 10 bases and J dropped 11 bases, with 20 bases sitting between them. The CDR3 sequence is 12 residues long. Material: PBMCs. The clonotype originates from a male donor in good health and CMV-seronegative. J is TRBJ1-1 and V is TRBV19; D is perhaps TRBD1 (6 bases). Here the CDR3 DNA reads TGTGCCACCGGGGGGGGCGCCTCGAAGGCTTTCTTT. This sequence encodes CATGGGASKAFF.